This is a list of T cell receptor beta chains from one sample in a study of shared clonotypes between healthy human individuals. Clones were read by immunoSEQ multiplex PCR, and TCRdb kept only the in-frame ones, dropping some. The data show millions of clones, with over 85% seen just once and 0.11% to 0.15% held by the top ten. Sequenced sample: naive CD4+ T cells sorted from blood. These receptors originate from a man younger than 35 in good health. Both conserved end residues are part of each CDR3. A D gene is named only where the DNA matches it firmly. Not every row has a clone size; where given, it reads once, few, many or a size class.

clone size: few
V gene: TRBV10-1
J gene: TRBJ1-5
D gene: NA
CDR3 protein: CASSEFQPQHF
CDR3 DNA: TGCGCCAGCAGTGAGTTTCAGCCCCAGCATTTT

clone size: NA
V gene: TRBV30
J gene: TRBJ1-4
D gene: NA
CDR3 protein: CAWSVLVGLNEKLFF
CDR3 DNA: TGTGCCTGGAGTGTATTGGTCGGATTAAATGAAAAACTGTTTTTT

clone size: NA
V gene: TRBV28
J gene: TRBJ1-1
D gene: NA
CDR3 protein: CASSLLSGLMNTEAFF
CDR3 DNA: TGTGCCAGCAGTCTTCTTTCAGGCCTGATGAACACTGAAGCTTTCTTT

clone size: NA
V gene: TRBV6-5
J gene: TRBJ1-1
D gene: NA
CDR3 protein: CASRPDRTNTEAFF
CDR3 DNA: TGTGCCAGCAGACCCGACAGGACGAACACTGAAGCTTTCTTT

clone size: NA
V gene: TRBV10-3
J gene: TRBJ2-2
D gene: NA
CDR3 protein: CAISESRGAANTGELFF
CDR3 DNA: TGTGCCATCAGTGAGTCGCGCGGAGCCGCGAACACCGGGGAGCTGTTTTTT

clone size: NA
V gene: TRBV18
J gene: TRBJ1-5
D gene: NA
CDR3 protein: CASSLGQVGQPQHF
CDR3 DNA: TGTGCCAGCTCACTGGGACAAGTTGGGCAGCCCCAGCATTTT

clone size: NA
V gene: TRBV10-3
J gene: TRBJ2-2
D gene: NA
CDR3 protein: CAISDTGSGGELFF
CDR3 DNA: TGTGCCATCAGTGATACAGGGTCGGGAGGGGAGCTGTTTTTT

clone size: NA
V gene: TRBV7-2
J gene: TRBJ2-3
D gene: TRBD2
CDR3 protein: CASSRTGTSGRPETDTQYF
CDR3 DNA: TGTGCCAGCAGCCGCACCGGGACTAGCGGGAGGCCTGAGACAGATACGCAGTATTTT

clone size: NA
V gene: TRBV10-2
J gene: TRBJ2-7
D gene: NA
CDR3 protein: CASGVSYEQYF
CDR3 DNA: TGCGCCAGCGGGGTGAGCTACGAGCAGTACTTC

clone size: NA
V gene: TRBV7-9
J gene: TRBJ1-2
D gene: TRBD1
CDR3 protein: CASSKRTGGWIANYGYTF
CDR3 DNA: TGTGCCAGCAGCAAACGAACAGGGGGCTGGATAGCTAACTATGGCTACACCTTC

clone size: NA
V gene: TRBV7-9
J gene: TRBJ2-1
D gene: NA
CDR3 protein: CASSLLRPGQNNEQFF
CDR3 DNA: TGTGCCAGCAGCTTACTCCGACCGGGACAAAACAATGAGCAGTTCTTC

clone size: NA
V gene: TRBV19
J gene: TRBJ2-7
D gene: TRBD2
CDR3 protein: CASSMKEGSGRALDEQYF
CDR3 DNA: TGTGCCAGTAGTATGAAAGAGGGTAGCGGGAGGGCCCTGGACGAGCAGTACTTC

clone size: NA
V gene: TRBV30
J gene: TRBJ2-1
D gene: NA
CDR3 protein: CAWSRGGFEQFF
CDR3 DNA: TGTGCCTGGAGTAGGGGGGGATTTGAGCAGTTCTTC

clone size: few
V gene: TRBV30
J gene: TRBJ1-6
D gene: NA
CDR3 protein: CAWTGRRTSSPLHF
CDR3 DNA: TGTGCCTGGACGGGACGGCGAACGAGTTCACCCCTCCACTTT

clone size: NA
V gene: TRBV9
J gene: TRBJ2-3
D gene: NA
CDR3 protein: CASQRGTDTQYF
CDR3 DNA: TGTGCCAGCCAGAGGGGCACAGATACGCAGTATTTT

clone size: once
V gene: TRBV6-5
J gene: TRBJ2-3
D gene: NA
CDR3 protein: CASSSGRLGTDTQYF
CDR3 DNA: TGTGCCAGCAGTTCCGGACGGCTTGGCACAGATACGCAGTATTTT

clone size: NA
V gene: TRBV19
J gene: TRBJ1-3
D gene: NA
CDR3 protein: CASSMDLGGAEGSGNTIYF
CDR3 DNA: TGTGCCAGTAGTATGGACCTCGGAGGGGCAGAGGGCTCTGGAAACACCATATATTTT

clone size: NA
V gene: TRBV7-8
J gene: TRBJ2-1
D gene: NA
CDR3 protein: CASSGRTVDNEQFF
CDR3 DNA: TGTGCCAGCAGCGGACGGACGGTAGACAATGAGCAGTTCTTC

clone size: NA
V gene: TRBV5-1
J gene: TRBJ2-5
D gene: NA
CDR3 protein: CASSLVPGPSGETQYF
CDR3 DNA: TGCGCCAGCAGCTTGGTTCCGGGCCCGAGCGGAGAGACCCAGTACTTC

clone size: NA
V gene: TRBV6-5
J gene: TRBJ2-1
D gene: NA
CDR3 protein: CASRSGATYNEQFF
CDR3 DNA: TGTGCCAGCAGATCAGGGGCGACCTACAATGAGCAGTTCTTC

clone size: once
V gene: TRBV7-6
J gene: TRBJ2-7
D gene: NA
CDR3 protein: CASSPARDHYEQYF
CDR3 DNA: TGTGCCAGCAGCCCCGCTCGGGACCACTACGAGCAGTACTTC

clone size: NA
V gene: TRBV5-1
J gene: TRBJ1-1
D gene: NA
CDR3 protein: CASSLAMGTGIGAFF
CDR3 DNA: TGCGCCAGCAGCTTGGCCATGGGGACGGGCATTGGAGCTTTCTTT

clone size: NA
V gene: TRBV6-1
J gene: TRBJ2-6
D gene: NA
CDR3 protein: CASSEALVAGANVLTF
CDR3 DNA: TGTGCCAGCAGTGAAGCGCTCGTGGCTGGGGCCAACGTCCTGACTTTC

clone size: NA
V gene: TRBV5-4
J gene: TRBJ2-4
D gene: NA
CDR3 protein: CASSLAGGKGDIQYF
CDR3 DNA: TGTGCCAGCAGCTTGGCCGGGGGCAAAGGGGACATTCAGTACTTC

clone size: once
V gene: TRBV30
J gene: TRBJ2-1
D gene: TRBD1
CDR3 protein: CAWSVWPGGEQFF
CDR3 DNA: TGTGCCTGGAGTGTCTGGCCAGGGGGTGAGCAGTTCTTC

clone size: NA
V gene: TRBV7-2
J gene: TRBJ1-6
D gene: NA
CDR3 protein: CASSFSGGRGSSYNSPLHF
CDR3 DNA: TGTGCCAGCAGCTTTAGTGGGGGGCGCGGGAGCTCCTATAATTCACCCCTCCACTTT

clone size: NA
V gene: TRBV19
J gene: TRBJ2-2
D gene: NA
CDR3 protein: CATSRVLNTGELFF
CDR3 DNA: TGTGCCACTAGCCGGGTGCTGAACACCGGGGAGCTGTTTTTT

clone size: once
V gene: TRBV7-2
J gene: TRBJ2-3
D gene: TRBD2
CDR3 protein: CASSLARGGPVTGDTQYF
CDR3 DNA: TGTGCCAGCAGCTTAGCACGGGGGGGGCCTGTGACGGGAGATACGCAGTATTTT